The 26 T cell receptor beta chains in this list originate from one sample, sequenced in a study of shared clonotypes between healthy human individuals. Measured with immunoSEQ multiplex PCR; TCRdb has only the in-frame clones, and not every one. In the table there are about 2.5 million clones, 92% of which are singletons. Material: naive CD4+ T cells from PBMCs. This sample's subset: CD45RA+ positively selected. All receptors come from a man aged 18 to 30 in good health. Some clones in this sample may be carry-over from other donors' samples.

In regard to this clone: Additional DNA sequences in this sample encode the identical CDR3. This chain uses TRBV28 with TRBJ1-2; D is undetermined. This CDR3 has 13 amino acids. Germline V lookup: CDR1 MDHEN, CDR2 SYDVKM. Trimming took 2 bases from V and 2 from J, leaving 6 bases between them. CDR3 bases: TGTGCCAGCAGTTTAGCGAGGAACTATGGCTACACCTTC. This encodes CASSLARNYGYTF.

V is TRBV28 and J is TRBJ2-3; 8 nucleotides agree with TRBD2. V lost 3 bases to trimming and J lost 8 bases; unmatched junction nucleotides: 10. Per germline, CDR1 MDHEN and CDR2 SYDVKM. This CDR3 comprises 15 residues. CDR3 amino acids: CASSFPGLVQGTQYF. The CDR3 nucleotides read TGTGCCAGCAGTTTTCCGGGACTAGTGCAAGGTACGCAGTATTTT.

Points on this clone: Additional DNA sequences in this sample encode the identical CDR3. The V call is TRBV7-2, the J call TRBJ1-5; D call uncertain. The CDR3 is made up of 13 amino acids. Germline V CDR1 and CDR2: SGHTA, FQGNSA. Trimming stripped 5 bases from V and 3 bases from J, with 8 bases between. The chain's CDR3 is CASSPSLNQPQHF. The CDR3 coding sequence is TGTGCCAGCAGCCCCTCACTCAATCAGCCCCAGCATTTT.

This clone was seen once. This chain joins TRBV9 and TRBJ1-4; the match to TRBD1 covers 7 bases. J was trimmed by 4 bases and V by 2 bases; bases with no gene match: 17. CDR1 is SGDLS, CDR2 YYNGEE, per germline. The CDR3 has 19 amino acids. The CDR3, as DNA: TGTGCCAGCAGCGTGTCGACAGGGTCCCCTCCACTTGGTAATGAAAAACTGTTTTTT. Amino acid sequence: CASSVSTGSPPLGNEKLFF.

Concerning this clone itself: The sample has other DNA sequences that encode this CDR3 too. The J gene is TRBJ1-5, the V gene TRBV6-5, with 7 positions matching TRBD1. This CDR3 comprises 13 residues. V lost 6 bases to trimming and J lost 4 bases; unmatched junction nucleotides: 3. CDR1 is MNHEY, CDR2 SVGAGI, per germline. Here the CDR3 reads CASSWDRNQPQHF. The DNA for the CDR3 is TGTGCCAGCAGCTGGGACAGAAATCAGCCCCAGCATTTT.

The genes are TRBV28 and TRBJ2-7, with D possibly TRBD1 on 6 matching bases. CDR3 length equals 14 residues. With 6 bases removed from V and 0 bases from J, the gap between germline ends came to 12 bases. CDR1 is MDHEN and CDR2 is SYDVKM in the germline V gene. CDR3 residues: CASRGHPSSYEQYF. The CDR3 nucleotides are TGTGCCAGCAGGGGACATCCCAGCTCCTACGAGCAGTACTTC.

This clone was seen once. J is TRBJ2-1 and V is TRBV5-1; TRBD1 might be the D (6 bases). This CDR3 is built from 16 residues. The germline CDR1 and CDR2 sequences are SGHRS and YFSETQ. V was trimmed by 4 bases and J by 7 bases, leaving 21 bases between them. The CDR3 here is CASSPLPGSGTNEQFF. In DNA form, the CDR3 reads TGCGCCAGCAGCCCCTTACCGGGATCTGGGACAAATGAGCAGTTCTTC.

This CDR3 is CASRPSGGGFYNEQFF. In DNA, the CDR3 is TGTGCCAGCAGGCCAAGTGGGGGAGGTTTCTACAATGAGCAGTTCTTC. The chain joins TRBV7-9 to TRBJ2-1; D is possibly TRBD2 (6 bases). The germline gives CDR1 SEHNR, CDR2 FQNEAQ (reference sequence). The V end lost 6 bases, the J end lost 3 bases, and 18 bases lay between the germline ends. The CDR3 spans 16 residues.

In the case of this clone: At the DNA level, this CDR3 is encoded by other sequences in the same sample as well. V and J are TRBV18 and TRBJ2-3; the D call may be TRBD1 or TRBD2 (5 bases each). V dropped 3 bases and J dropped 1 base, with 8 bases sitting between them. The CDR3 sequence is 14 residues long. Germline lookup yields CDR1 KGHSH and CDR2 LQKENI. The CDR3 loop reads CASSPVGGTDTQYF. The DNA for the CDR3 is TGTGCCAGCTCACCCGTGGGGGGCACAGATACGCAGTATTTT.

This clone was recorded once. The identical CDR3 is also encoded by other nucleotide sequences in the sample. The chain couples TRBV6-5 to TRBJ2-1; D call uncertain. Trimming removed 2 bases from V and 5 bases from J, with 7 bases in between. The CDR3 extends over 13 amino acids. Germline CDR1 and CDR2: MNHEY and SVGAGI. In nucleotides, the CDR3 is TGTGCCAGCAGTTACGGCGGAAACAATGAGCAGTTCTTC. This gives the protein CASSYGGNNEQFF.

J is TRBJ2-7 and V is TRBV5-4; the D gene is possibly TRBD2 (5 bases). The V end was cut by 4 bases, the J end by 2 bases, with 22 bases between. This CDR3 has 17 amino acids. CDR1 is SGHNT, CDR2 YYREEE, per germline (reference sequence). The CDR3 sequence: CASSPGSGSYLTYEQYF. In DNA, the CDR3 is TGTGCCAGCAGCCCAGGTTCGGGAAGCTACCTAACCTACGAGCAGTACTTC.

The chain employs TRBV27 and TRBJ1-3; TRBD1 agrees at 8 bases. The CDR3 is made up of 17 amino acids. V trimming: 5 bases; J trimming: 4 bases; junction bases outside the gene matches: 13. The germline CDR1 and CDR2 sequences are MNHEY and SMNVEV (reference sequence). DNA for the CDR3: TGTGCCAGCAGTGCCTATCCAGGGGGCGAGTCAGGAAACACCATATATTTT. Protein: CASSAYPGGESGNTIYF.

In nucleotides, the CDR3 is TGTGCCAGCAGCCCACAGTCTCCTAGCGGGAGTTCCGCAGATACGCAGTATTTT. This gives the protein CASSPQSPSGSSADTQYF. The chain recombines TRBV7-9 with TRBJ2-3; 10 nucleotides line up with TRBD2. CDR1 is SEHNR, CDR2 FQNEAQ, per germline (reference sequence). Trimming took 5 bases from V and 4 from J; bases not matched to a gene: 15. There are 18 residues in the CDR3.

This sequence joins TRBV6-1 and TRBJ2-2; D remains ambiguous. There are 12 residues in the CDR3. V gave up 10 bases and J gave up 2 bases, with 8 bases separating them. CDR1 is MNHNS, CDR2 SASEGT, per germline. CDR3 in DNA: TGTGCCACCCAGTTCAACACCGGGGAGCTGTTTTTT. Translation: CATQFNTGELFF.

The chain carries TRBV9 and TRBJ2-2, with D unresolved. Germline CDR1 and CDR2: SGDLS and YYNGEE. V was clipped by 3 bases and J by 6 bases, with 9 bases between them. There are 13 residues in the CDR3. The CDR3 spells CASSAPAAGELFF. In DNA form, the CDR3 reads TGTGCCAGCAGCGCCCCGGCGGCCGGGGAGCTGTTTTTT. Variable domain in full (rest from reference TRBV9 and TRBJ2-2): DSGVTQTPKHLITATGQRVTLRCSPRSGDLSVYWYQQSLDQGLQFLIQYYNGEERAKGNILERFSAQQFPDLHSELNLSSLELGDSALYFCASSAPAAGELFFGEGSRLTVL.

The chain uses TRBV7-6 and TRBJ2-3, with TRBD2 identical over 10 bases. Germline CDR1 SGHVS, CDR2 FNYEAQ. The CDR3 is 14 residues long. J lost 3 bases, V lost 5 bases, and 2 bases had no gene match. In DNA form, the CDR3 reads TGTGCCAGCAGCCCTAGCGGGAGAACAGATACGCAGTATTTT. Amino acids: CASSPSGRTDTQYF.

This chain joins TRBV5-4 and TRBJ2-5; D ambiguous. Germline V gene data show CDR1 as SGHNT and CDR2 as YYREEE (reference sequence). This CDR3 comprises 13 residues. The ends were cut back, 4 bases at V and 2 bases at J, with 9 bases in the middle. The CDR3 protein is CASSAADQETQYF. The CDR3 DNA follows: TGTGCCAGCAGCGCGGCGGATCAAGAGACCCAGTACTTC.

This chain joins TRBV10-3 and TRBJ2-7; D is unresolved. The germline CDR1 and CDR2 sequences are ENHRY and SYGVKD. The CDR3 consists of 12 residues. The V end was cut by 7 bases, the J end by 1 base, with 8 bases between. The CDR3 DNA follows: TGTGCCATCAAGGGCAGTTCCTACGAGCAGTACTTC. Amino acids: CAIKGSSYEQYF.

This sequence joins TRBV9 and TRBJ2-7, with 14 bases lining up with TRBD2. CDR1 is SGDLS and CDR2 is YYNGEE in the germline V gene. The CDR3 totals 17 residues. Germline trimming cut 4 bases from V and 3 bases from J; bases unmatched to any gene: 9. As DNA, the CDR3 is TGTGCCAGCAGCCCGCGGGGACTAGCGGGAGATCGCTACGAGCAGTACTTC. Protein: CASSPRGLAGDRYEQYF.

The chain uses TRBV2 and TRBJ1-5, with D perhaps TRBD1 (6 bases). This CDR3 is 15 amino acids long. Between the trimmed V and J ends, which lost 7 bases and 2 bases, there was a span of 15 bases. Germline V gene sequence: CDR1 SNHLY, CDR2 FYNNEI. The CDR3 region is CASTWTVDGNQPQHF. As DNA, the CDR3 is TGTGCCAGCACGTGGACAGTGGATGGCAATCAGCCCCAGCATTTT. Combining the CDR3 with reference TRBV2 and TRBJ1-5 gives the whole variable domain EPEVTQTPSHQVTQMGQEVILRCVPISNHLYFYWYRQILGQKVEFLVSFYNNEISEKSEIFDDQFSVERPDGSNFTLKIRSTKLEDSAMYFCASTWTVDGNQPQHFGDGTRLSIL.

This sequence joins TRBV4-1 and TRBJ1-2, with no clear D. The germline gives CDR1 MGHRA, CDR2 YSYEKL. V lost 1 base, J lost 0 bases, and 12 bases lay in between. The CDR3 runs to 16 residues. The CDR3 nucleotides read TGCGCCAGCAGCCAAGGTCTCGGCGGAGCTAACTATGGCTACACCTTC. The encoded protein is CASSQGLGGANYGYTF.

The J gene is TRBJ2-1, the V gene TRBV9; 7 positions match TRBD1. CDR3 length: 15 residues. After removal of 4 bases from V and 7 bases from J, the junction contained 11 bases not matched to a gene. CDR1 is SGDLS, CDR2 YYNGEE, per germline. The CDR3 region has the DNA TGTGCCAGCAGCCCTTCCGGTCAGGGGGAGAATGAGCAGTTCTTC. Translated: CASSPSGQGENEQFF.

As for this clone: Other DNA variants within this sample encode the same CDR3. The genes are TRBV6-5 and TRBJ2-5; unclear D gene. Germline CDR1 is MNHEY and CDR2 is SVGAGI. CDR3 length equals 12 residues. Trimming left V 2 bases short and J 4 bases short, with 5 bases between. The CDR3 is CASSYTGETQYF. The CDR3 bases are TGTGCCAGCAGTTACACGGGAGAGACCCAGTACTTC.

This rearrangement joins TRBV9 to TRBJ2-1; TRBD1 agrees at 9 bases. The CDR3 runs 13 residues. Germline V gene data show CDR1 as SGDLS and CDR2 as YYNGEE. V lost 5 bases and J lost 8; bases outside the gene matches: 5. The CDR3 DNA sequence: TGTGCCAGCAGGGGGACAGGGAGGGATGAGCAGTTCTTC. It is translated as CASRGTGRDEQFF.

The CDR3 is CASSLWGTRSGANVLTF. CDR3 sequence (DNA): TGTGCCAGCAGCTTATGGGGTACTAGGTCTGGGGCCAACGTCCTGACTTTC. The chain couples TRBV7-2 to TRBJ2-6; weak D call: TRBD2 (5 bases). Trimming took off 2 bases at V and 1 base at J, with 12 bases between the two ends. The CDR3 is 17 amino acids. CDR1 and CDR2 (germline): SGHTA, FQGNSA. Full variable domain (outside the CDR3, taken from reference TRBV7-2 and TRBJ2-6): GAGVSQSPSNKVTEKGKDVELRCDPISGHTALYWYRQSLGQGLEFLIYFQGNSAPDKSGLPSDRFSAERTGGSVSTLTIQRTQQEDSAVYLCASSLWGTRSGANVLTFGAGSRLTVL.

This chain uses TRBV6-6 with TRBJ1-2; D might be TRBD1 (5 bases). This CDR3 is 13 amino acids long. V was shortened by 5 bases and J by 2 bases, with 9 bases between the two germline ends. Germline CDR1 is MNHNY and CDR2 is SVGAGI (reference sequence). The CDR3 region is CASSRDRNYGYTF. The CDR3 DNA follows: TGTGCCAGCAGTCGGGACCGAAACTATGGCTACACCTTC.